This T cell receptor (beta chain) was documented in a study of T cell responses to AZD1222 COVID-19 vaccine. Regarding the study as a whole: Most donors were white British, females outnumbered males, and clonal diversity was possibly underestimated.

This clone showed up just a few times. Its antigen is currently unknown. Clones were read by immunoSEQ multiplex PCR, and TCRdb kept only the in-frame ones, dropping some. Of roughly 100,000 clones in the sample, just over 90% were seen once. Germline V gene sequence: CDR1 MNHEY, CDR2 SMNVEV (reference sequence). This CDR3 contains 15 residues. Deletions cut 1 base from V and 6 bases from J, with 13 bases between. This TCR was recovered from an adult who received the AZD1222 COVID-19 vaccine. Sequenced material: peripheral blood, taken 28 days after the second AZD1222 dose. The chain is built from TRBV27 and TRBJ1-5; weak D call: TRBD1 (6 bases). The CDR3 reads CASSLLAGATQPQHF. The CDR3 nucleotides are TGTGCCAGCAGTTTATTGGCGGGGGCTACTCAGCCCCAGCATTTT.